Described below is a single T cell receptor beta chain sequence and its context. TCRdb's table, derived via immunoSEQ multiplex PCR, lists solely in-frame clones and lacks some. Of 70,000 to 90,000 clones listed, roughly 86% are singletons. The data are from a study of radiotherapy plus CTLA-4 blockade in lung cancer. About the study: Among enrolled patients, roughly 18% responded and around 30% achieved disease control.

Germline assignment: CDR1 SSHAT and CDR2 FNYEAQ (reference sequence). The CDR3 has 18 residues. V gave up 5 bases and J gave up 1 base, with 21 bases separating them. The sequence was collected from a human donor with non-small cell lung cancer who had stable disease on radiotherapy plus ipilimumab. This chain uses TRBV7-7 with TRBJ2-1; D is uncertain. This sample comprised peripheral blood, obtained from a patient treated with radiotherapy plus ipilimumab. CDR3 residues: CASSPVPSQSKSYNEQFF. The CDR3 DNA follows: TGTGCCAGCAGCCCTGTTCCCTCCCAGAGCAAGTCCTACAATGAGCAGTTCTTC.